The next 3 T cell receptor beta chains were all read from a single sample in a study of T cell repertoires in cytomegalovirus infection. TCRdb re-called the reads with MiXCR, one entry per CDR3 protein. The repertoire holds fewer than 550,000 distinct CDR3 sequences, with approximately 15% as singletons. Sample: CD8+ T cells from PBMCs. The receptors stem from a human donor in good health (CMV status not recorded). Some clones in this sample may be carry-over from other donors' samples.

In this sample, this clonotype turned up many times. This sequence joins TRBV7-9 and TRBJ2-2; D remains ambiguous. The germline V gene has CDR1 SEHNR and CDR2 FQNEAQ (reference sequence). Trimming stripped 1 base from V and 4 bases from J, with 4 bases between. This CDR3 contains 13 residues. CDR3 bases: TGTGCCAGCAGCTTAGATGTCACCGGGGAGCTGTTTTTT. This gives the protein CASSLDVTGELFF.

This clonotype was counted at least ten times. CDR3 amino acids: CASSSSRQGDSGANVLTF. CDR3 bases: TGTGCCAGTAGTAGCTCTCGGCAGGGAGACTCTGGGGCCAACGTCCTGACTTTC. The chain joins TRBV19 to TRBJ2-6; the D call may be TRBD1 or TRBD2 (5 bases each). Germline V CDR1 and CDR2: LNHDA, SQIVND (reference sequence). V was trimmed by 4 bases and J by 0 bases, leaving 16 bases between them. The CDR3 extends over 18 amino acids.

This chain joins TRBV5-1 and TRBJ2-4; tentative D call: TRBD1 (5 bases). The V and J ends lost 4 bases and 6 bases respectively, with 14 bases between them. The CDR3 covers 14 residues. Germline V gene data show CDR1 as SGHRS and CDR2 as YFSETQ. Here the CDR3 reads CASSLDRGPNIQYF. CDR3 coding DNA: TGCGCCAGCAGCCTCGACAGAGGTCCAAACATTCAGTACTTC.